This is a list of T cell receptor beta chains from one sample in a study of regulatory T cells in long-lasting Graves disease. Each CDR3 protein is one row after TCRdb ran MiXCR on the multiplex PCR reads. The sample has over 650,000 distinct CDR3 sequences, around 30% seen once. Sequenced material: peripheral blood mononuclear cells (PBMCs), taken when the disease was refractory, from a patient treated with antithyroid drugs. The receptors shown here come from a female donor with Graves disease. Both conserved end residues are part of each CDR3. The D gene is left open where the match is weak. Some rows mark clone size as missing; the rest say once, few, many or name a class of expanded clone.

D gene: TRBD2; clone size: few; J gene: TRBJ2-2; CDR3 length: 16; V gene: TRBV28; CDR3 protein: CASSFPRAGGPGELFF
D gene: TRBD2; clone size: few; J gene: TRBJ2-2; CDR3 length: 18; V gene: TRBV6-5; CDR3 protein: CASSYSTSGKPNTGELFF
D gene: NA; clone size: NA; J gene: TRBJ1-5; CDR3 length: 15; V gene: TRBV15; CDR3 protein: CATSRDGGAGQPQHF
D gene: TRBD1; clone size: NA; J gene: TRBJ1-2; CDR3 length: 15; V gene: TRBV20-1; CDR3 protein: CSARRQGAPNYGYTF
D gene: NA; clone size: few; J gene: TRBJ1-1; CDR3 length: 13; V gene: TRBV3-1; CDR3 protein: CASRRGWDTEAFF
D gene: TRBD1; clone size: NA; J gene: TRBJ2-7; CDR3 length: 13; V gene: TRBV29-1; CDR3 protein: CSVFWAGGYEQYF
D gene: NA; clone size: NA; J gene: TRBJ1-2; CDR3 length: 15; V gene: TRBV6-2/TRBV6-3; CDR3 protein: CASIKGGGFGYGYTF
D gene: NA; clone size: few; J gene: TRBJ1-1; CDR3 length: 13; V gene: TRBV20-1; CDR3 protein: CSAFADVVTEAFF
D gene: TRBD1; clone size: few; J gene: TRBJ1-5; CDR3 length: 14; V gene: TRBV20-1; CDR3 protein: CSARFGQGGQPQHF
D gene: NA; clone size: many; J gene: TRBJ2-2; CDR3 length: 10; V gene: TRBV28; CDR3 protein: CASLTGELFF
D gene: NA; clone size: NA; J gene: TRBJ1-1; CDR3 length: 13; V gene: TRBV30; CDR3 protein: CAWGTGTSREAFF
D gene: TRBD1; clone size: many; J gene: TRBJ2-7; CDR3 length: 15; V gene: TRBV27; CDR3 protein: CASSSSGTGYREQYF
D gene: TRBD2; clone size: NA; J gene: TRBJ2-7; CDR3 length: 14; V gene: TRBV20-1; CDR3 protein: CSARDSAGVYEQYF
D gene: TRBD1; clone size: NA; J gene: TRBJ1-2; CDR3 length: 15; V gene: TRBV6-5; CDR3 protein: CASSYSLGTGVGYTF
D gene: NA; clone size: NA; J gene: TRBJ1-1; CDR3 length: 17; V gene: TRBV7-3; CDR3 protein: CASSLQSGPGQNTEAFF
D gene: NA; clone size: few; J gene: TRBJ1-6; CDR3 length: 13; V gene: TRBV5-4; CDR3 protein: CASSLVGDWPLHF